This T cell receptor (beta chain) is from a study of cytomegalovirus exposure and HLA in healthy donors. As for this clone: Its target is not known.

Study outcomes and limitations: Cytomegalovirus status was reportedly diagnosed by the classifier with high specificity and sensitivity. Subsequent analysis found a tendency for first-cohort TCR clusters to co-occur within the approximately 130 validation repertoires. Most TCRs appeared rarely, but some public TCRs recurred in many donors. It was 164 TCR beta chains that were listed as cytomegalovirus-associated.

The data were produced by immunoSEQ multiplex PCR, yet TCRdb's version contains in-frame clones alone and is incomplete. This table has around 70,000 clones, 94% appearing once. Input material: PBMCs. The receptor's source is a young man in good health and CMV-seropositive.

The CDR3 loop is CASRDTGQGRDNEQFF. CDR3 nucleotides: TGTGCCAGTCGTGATACGGGACAGGGTAGGGACAATGAGCAGTTCTTC. This rearrangement joins TRBV7-9 to TRBJ2-1; TRBD1 matches at 9 bases. This CDR3 contains 16 residues. Germline-derived CDR1 and CDR2 are SEHNR and FQNEAQ (reference sequence). The V gene end was trimmed by 9 bases and the J gene end by 5 bases; junction bases not matched to a gene: 14.